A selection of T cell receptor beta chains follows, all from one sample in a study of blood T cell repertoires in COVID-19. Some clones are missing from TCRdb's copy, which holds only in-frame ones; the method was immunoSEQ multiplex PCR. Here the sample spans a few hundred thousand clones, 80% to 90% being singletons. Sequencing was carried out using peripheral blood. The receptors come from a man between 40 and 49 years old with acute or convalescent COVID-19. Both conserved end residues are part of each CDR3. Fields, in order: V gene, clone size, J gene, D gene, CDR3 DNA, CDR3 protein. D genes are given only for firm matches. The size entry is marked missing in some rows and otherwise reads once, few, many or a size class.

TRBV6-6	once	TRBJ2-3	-	TGTGCCAGCAGTTACGGAGAGTTCCCAGATACGCAGTATTTT	CASSYGEFPDTQYF
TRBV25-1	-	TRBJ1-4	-	TGTGCCAGCAGTGAATGGTCCCAACAGGGATCTAATGAAAAACTGTTTTTT	CASSEWSQQGSNEKLFF
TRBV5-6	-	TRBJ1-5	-	TGTGCCAGCAGCTTGATGGGGGGAGGTCGGCCCCAGCATTTT	CASSLMGGGRPQHF
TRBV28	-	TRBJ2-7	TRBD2	TGTGCCAGCAGTTTCCCGCTGGGCGGGGGGTCCTACGAGCAGTACTTC	CASSFPLGGGSYEQYF
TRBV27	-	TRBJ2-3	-	TGTGCCAGCAGTCCCCAGGTCACAGATACGCAGTATTTT	CASSPQVTDTQYF
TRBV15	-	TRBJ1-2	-	TGTGCCACCAGCAGATCCACTGTCGCTGGCTACACCTTC	CATSRSTVAGYTF
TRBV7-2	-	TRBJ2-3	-	TGTGCCAGCAGCCTACTGGGGCTTGCGACAGATACGCAGTATTTT	CASSLLGLATDTQYF
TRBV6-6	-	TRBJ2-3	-	TGTGCCAGCAGTTACGGGGGGTCCCATAGCACAGATACGCAGTATTTT	CASSYGGSHSTDTQYF
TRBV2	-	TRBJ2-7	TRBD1	TGTGCCAGCAGTCTAGGACAGGGGCCCTACGAGCAGTACTTC	CASSLGQGPYEQYF
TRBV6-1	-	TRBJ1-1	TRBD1	TGTGCCAGCAGTGCTTCGACAGGGGTTATAATGAACACTGAAGCTTTCTTT	CASSASTGVIMNTEAFF
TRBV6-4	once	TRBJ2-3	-	TGTGCCAATGCGAAACCCGCAGATACGCAGTATTTT	CANAKPADTQYF
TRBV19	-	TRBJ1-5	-	TGTGCCAGTAGTATAAAGCAGGGGAGAAATCAGCCCCAGCATTTT	CASSIKQGRNQPQHF
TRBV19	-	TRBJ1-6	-	TGTGCCAGTAGTACTGGGACTGCCCGAAAGGGGAATTCACCCCTCCACTTT	CASSTGTARKGNSPLHF
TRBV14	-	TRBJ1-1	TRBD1	TGTGCCAGCAGCCAAGAGGGAAGGGGGCCCACTGAAGCTTTCTTT	CASSQEGRGPTEAFF
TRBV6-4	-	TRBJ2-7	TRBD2	TGTGCCAGCAGTGACTCGGCGGGGGGGCTGGACGAGCAGTACTTC	CASSDSAGGLDEQYF
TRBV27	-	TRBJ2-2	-	TGTGCCAGCAGTTTAAGTATAGATCGCTTGAACACCGGGGAGCTGTTTTTT	CASSLSIDRLNTGELFF
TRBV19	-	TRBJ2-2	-	TGTGCCAGTAGCCCGCAGGGCCCCGGGGAGCTGTTTTTT	CASSPQGPGELFF
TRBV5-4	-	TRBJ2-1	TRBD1	TGTGCCAGCAGCTTGGCACCAGGGGGCTACAATGAGCAGTTCTTC	CASSLAPGGYNEQFF
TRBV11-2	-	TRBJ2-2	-	TGTGCCAGCAGCTTAGGAGGATCGAACACCGGGGAGCTGTTTTTT	CASSLGGSNTGELFF
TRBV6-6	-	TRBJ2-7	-	TGTGCCAGCAGTAAACAGGGCCCCGTTAACGAGCAGTACTTC	CASSKQGPVNEQYF
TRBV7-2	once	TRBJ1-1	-	TGTGCCAGCAGCTTAGTACGGGGGTTCGCTGAAGCTTTCTTT	CASSLVRGFAEAFF
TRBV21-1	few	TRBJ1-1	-	-	CASSKVGRGATEAFF
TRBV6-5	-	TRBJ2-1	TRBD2	TGTGCCAGCAGTTACTCGATAGGGACTAGCGGGAGTGAGCAGTTCTTC	CASSYSIGTSGSEQFF
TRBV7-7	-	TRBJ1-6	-	TGTGCTAGCAGCTTGTCGGGTAATTCACCCCTCCACTTT	CASSLSGNSPLHF
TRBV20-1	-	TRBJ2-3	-	TGCAGTCCGTCCACAGATACGCAGTATTTT	CSPSTDTQYF
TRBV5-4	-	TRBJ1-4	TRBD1	TGTGCCAGCAGCTCGAGACAGGGAAGGTCTAATGAAAAACTGTTTTTT	CASSSRQGRSNEKLFF
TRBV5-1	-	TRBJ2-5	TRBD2	TGCGCCAGCAGCCCGGGGACTAGCGGGACCCGCCAGTACTTC	CASSPGTSGTRQYF
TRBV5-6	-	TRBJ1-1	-	TGTGCCAGCAGCTTGGCCAGTGCAACCAGGGACACTGAAGCTTTCTTT	CASSLASATRDTEAFF
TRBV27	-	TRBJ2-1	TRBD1	TGTGCCAGCAGTTTAGCGCGGGGACAGGGCTCCTACAATGAGCAGTTCTTC	CASSLARGQGSYNEQFF
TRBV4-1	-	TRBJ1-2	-	TGCGCCAGCAGCCAAGGGGTGACAACAGGCAACTATGGCTACACCTTC	CASSQGVTTGNYGYTF
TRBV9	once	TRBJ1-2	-	TGTGCCAGCAGCGTAGCGGGCTATGGCTACACCTTC	CASSVAGYGYTF
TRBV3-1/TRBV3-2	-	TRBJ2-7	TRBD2	TGTGCCAGCAGCCCAAGGACCCCGGGACTAGCGGTCTCCTACGAGCAGTACTTC	CASSPRTPGLAVSYEQYF
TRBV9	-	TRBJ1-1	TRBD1	TGTGCCAGCAGCCCTCGTTCCGGGACAGGGGACACTGAAGCTTTCTTT	CASSPRSGTGDTEAFF
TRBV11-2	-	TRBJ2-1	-	TGTGCCAGCAGTGCTCAGATCCCAGCGGAGCAGTTCTTC	CASSAQIPAEQFF
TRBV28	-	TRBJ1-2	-	TGTGCCAATTCCCCTGGGGGGGGCGCCTATGGCTACACCTTC	CANSPGGGAYGYTF
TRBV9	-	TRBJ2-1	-	TGTGCCAGCAGCCCATCTGGACAGTGGAATGAGCAGTTCTTC	CASSPSGQWNEQFF
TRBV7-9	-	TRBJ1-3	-	TGTGCCAGCAGCTTAGACAGGTTACCCTCTGGAAACACCATATATTTT	CASSLDRLPSGNTIYF
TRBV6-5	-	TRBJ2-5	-	TGTGCCAGCACCCAGGGGGGTAGCATCCAAGAGACCCAGTACTTC	CASTQGGSIQETQYF
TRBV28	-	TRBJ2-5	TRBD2	TGTGCCAGCAGTTTGCGGGGGAGAAACCAAGAGACCCAGTACTTC	CASSLRGRNQETQYF
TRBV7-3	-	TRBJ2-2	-	TGTGCCAGCAGCTTAACGGGCGCATCCCCAAGAAGAGGGGAGCTGTTTTTT	CASSLTGASPRRGELFF